This TCR beta chain was captured in a study of blood T cell repertoires in COVID-19. Methods used by the authors: How many nucleated cells were present was estimated from reference gene primer amplification. Sequenced by immunoSEQ multiplex PCR; TCRdb stores in-frame clones only, minus some. The DNA gave D and trimming, while V, J and clone size come from that table. The data contain around 140,000 clones, about three quarters of them singletons. Per the germline V gene, CDR1 is SQVTM and CDR2 is ANQGSEA. The V and J ends lost 4 bases and 6 bases, in that order; junction bases with no gene match: 5. CDR3 size: 13 residues.

Material for sequencing was peripheral blood. The sequence came from a woman aged 45-59 years with active or convalescent COVID-19. The chain uses TRBV29-1 and TRBJ2-4, with TRBD1 matching 8 bases. In DNA form, the CDR3 reads TGCAGCGTTGGCGACAGGGGAGGAAACATTCAGTACTTC. Translating it yields CSVGDRGGNIQYF.